The clone carrying this TCR beta chain has a count of ten or more. Its antigen is unidentified. Each CDR3 protein is one row after TCRdb ran MiXCR on the multiplex PCR reads. The sample has about 170,000 distinct CDR3 sequences, approximately 30% seen once. This sample was taken from a study of breast tumors, draining lymph nodes, adjacent tissues. Samples came from axillary lymph nodes draining the breast cancer. The study, taken as a whole, reports: That most tumor T cells come from lymph nodes remained unproven. Data fit most tumor T cells coming from lymph node, expanding in tumor.

V lost 0 bases to trimming and J lost 1 base, with 10 bases between them. The germline V gene has CDR1 SGHDT and CDR2 YYEEEE. This CDR3 is built from 15 residues. The source of this sequence is a female donor with breast cancer. Some clones in this sample may be carry-over from other donors' samples. Sequenced sample: axillary lymph node tissue. J is TRBJ1-2 and V is TRBV5-6; no clear D. DNA of the CDR3: TGTGCCAGCAGCTTGGAGGCACGTGGTAACTATGGCTACACCTTC. Translation: CASSLEARGNYGYTF.